Sequencing of this T cell receptor beta chain was carried out in a study of T-cell reconstitution after alpha-beta-depleted transplantation in children. TCRbeta library preparation incorporated unique molecular identifiers. Via MiXCR, TCRdb re-called the PCR reads, giving one row per CDR3 protein. The table shows approximately 82,000 distinct CDR3 sequences, with about 16% occurring only once. The CDR3 runs 15 residues. The germline V gene encodes CDR1 SGHTA and CDR2 FQGNSA. V dropped 3 bases and J dropped 4; count of bases not matched to a gene: 4. Sequenced here: PBMCs, mostly from graft donor cells, sampled 180 days after TCRalphabeta/CD19-depleted stem cell transplant. The rearrangement joins TRBV7-2 to TRBJ2-1; TRBD2 matches at 9 bases. The clonotype comes from a male patient aged 2-10 years who had a stem cell transplant for acute lymphoblastic leukemia, so the T cells may come from the graft donor. CDR3 loop: CASSFSGGEYNEQFF. CDR3 coding DNA: TGTGCCAGCAGCTTTAGCGGGGGAGAATACAATGAGCAGTTCTTC.